The next 19 T cell receptor beta chains were all read from a single sample in a study of spatial heterogeneity in lung cancer. TCRdb re-derived calls from the 5' RACE reads in MiXCR, one entry per CDR3 protein. The sample includes about 53,000 distinct CDR3 sequences, 6% to 9% of them seen just once. The time point is: sample taken at primary tumor resection. Unsorted whole RNA of tumor, nontumor lung or frozen PBMC was sequenced. This specimen consisted of PBMCs, obtained at surgery. The receptors come from a female donor with early-stage non-small cell lung cancer.

This clonotype was recorded many times. The gene calls are TRBV7-9 and TRBJ1-6; D possibly corresponds to TRBD1 (6 bases). This CDR3 is built from 14 residues. The germline V and J ends were trimmed by 8 bases and 7 bases, with 15 bases remaining between them. Germline V gene data show CDR1 as SEHNR and CDR2 as FQNEAQ (reference sequence). The CDR3, as DNA: TGTGCCAGCGGCCCGGACAGCGCCAATTCACCCCTCCACTTT. It yields the protein CASGPDSANSPLHF.

Ten or more counts support this clonotype. The rearrangement joins TRBV27 to TRBJ2-1, with unresolved D. This CDR3 has 15 residues. Germline assignment: CDR1 MNHEY and CDR2 SMNVEV (reference sequence). V dropped 3 bases and J dropped 0 bases, with 9 bases sitting between them. CDR3 loop: CASSLMVSSYNEQFF. CDR3 in DNA: TGTGCCAGCAGTTTGATGGTGAGCTCCTACAATGAGCAGTTCTTC.

In this sample, this clonotype turned up a few times. The rearrangement uses TRBV28 and TRBJ2-3; weak D call: TRBD1 (5 bases). CDR1 and CDR2 from the germline V gene are MDHEN and SYDVKM. The CDR3 has 14 amino acids. Trimming shortened V by 3 bases and J by 2 bases, and 9 bases separated the two germline ends. CDR3 protein: CASSFWGPTDTQYF. Written as DNA, the CDR3 is TGTGCCAGCAGTTTCTGGGGCCCCACAGATACGCAGTATTTT.

This clonotype was seen repeatedly, ten times or more. The junction shows a germline mismatch at one end, possibly a read error. The CDR3 DNA follows: TGTGCCAGCAGTAGGACAGGTACTACCTCGGGATTT. Residues: CASSRTGTTSGF. The V and J genes are TRBV28 and TRBJ1-1; 7 bases align to TRBD1. The CDR3 runs 12 residues. Germline V gene sequence: CDR1 MDHEN, CDR2 SYDVKM.

The chain joins TRBV28 to TRBJ2-7, with 7 bases lining up with TRBD2. Germline CDR1 reads MDHEN; CDR2 reads SYDVKM. This CDR3 has 15 amino acids. The J segment lost 0 bases and the V segment lost 7 bases, leaving 9 bases of the junction unmatched. CDR3 amino acids: CASIAWGGSSYEQYF. The CDR3 DNA follows: TGTGCCAGCATAGCATGGGGGGGGAGCTCCTACGAGCAGTACTTC.

This chain uses TRBV24-1 with TRBJ2-2; TRBD1 is a possible D gene (6 bases). Trimming left V 4 bases short and J 2 bases short, with 10 bases between. The CDR3 covers 15 residues. In germline, CDR1 is KGHDR, CDR2 SFDVKD. The CDR3 nucleotides read TGTGCCACCAGTGAACAGACAGGAAACACCGGGGAGCTGTTTTTT. Translating it yields CATSEQTGNTGELFF.

This clonotype has ten or more counts. This chain connects TRBV29-1 to TRBJ2-7, with 7 nucleotides matching TRBD1. This CDR3 is 13 amino acids long. V gave up 7 bases and J gave up 5 bases; unmatched junction bases: 11. The germline V gene has CDR1 SQVTM and CDR2 ANQGSEA. CDR3 in DNA: TGCAGCGGGAGACGACAGGGTGGGGACGAGCAGTACTTC. Protein: CSGRRQGGDEQYF.

This clonotype showed up many times. The chain has TRBV7-2 and TRBJ2-5, with D unresolved. V was pared by 3 bases and J by 7 bases, with 12 bases between. The CDR3 extends over 13 amino acids. Germline V lookup: CDR1 SGHTA, CDR2 FQGNSA. CDR3 region: CASSLQTSGTQYF. The CDR3 DNA is TGTGCCAGCAGCTTGCAAACTTCGGGGACCCAGTACTTC.

The chain couples TRBV7-6 to TRBJ2-3; D not certain. The germline gives CDR1 SGHVS, CDR2 FNYEAQ. Trimming removed 1 base from V and 3 bases from J, with 8 bases in between. The CDR3 is 14 amino acids. This CDR3 is CASSLEFSTDTQYF. The CDR3 region has the DNA TGTGCCAGCAGCTTAGAGTTCAGTACAGATACGCAGTATTTT.

This clonotype was recorded at least ten times. The gene calls are TRBV6-5 and TRBJ2-7, with TRBD1 as a possible D gene (5 bases). Germline lookup yields CDR1 MNHEY and CDR2 SVGAGI. The length of the CDR3 is 14 residues. V lost 6 bases to trimming and J lost 5 bases, with 17 bases between them. CDR3 sequence reads: CASRPQGTNDEQYF. The CDR3 DNA is TGTGCCAGCAGACCCCAGGGTACTAACGACGAGCAGTACTTC.

This clonotype was seen ten or more times. The chain recombines TRBV16 with TRBJ2-7; 7 bases are a match to TRBD2. J was trimmed by 4 bases and V by 1 base; bases with no gene match: 10. Germline CDR1 is KGHSY and CDR2 is FQNENV. The CDR3 runs 16 residues. The DNA of the CDR3 is TGTGCCAGCAGCCAATTATCAGGCCCGGGGGGTTACGAGCAGTACTTC. This sequence encodes CASSQLSGPGGYEQYF. Full variable domain (outside the CDR3, taken from reference TRBV16 and TRBJ2-7): GEEVAQTPKHLVRGEGQKAKLYCAPIKGHSYVFWYQQVLKNEFKFLISFQNENVFDETGMPKERFSAKCLPNSPCSLEIQATKLEDSAVYFCASSQLSGPGGYEQYFGPGTRLTVT.

This clonotype has a count of ten or more. This chain connects TRBV20-1 to TRBJ2-4; either TRBD1 or TRBD2 may fit D (5 bases each). Germline assignment: CDR1 DFQATT and CDR2 SNEGSKA (reference sequence). Trimming took off 3 bases at V and 3 bases at J, with 9 bases between the two ends. This CDR3 is built from 13 residues. DNA of the CDR3: TGCAGTGCTAGGGGGGTGGACAAAAACATTCAGTACTTC. Encoded protein: CSARGVDKNIQYF.

Many counts were recorded for this clonotype. This chain uses TRBV3-1 with TRBJ2-1; tentatively, D is TRBD1 or TRBD2 (5 bases each). The CDR3 contains 13 residues. CDR1 and CDR2 from the germline V gene are LGHDT and YNNKEL (reference sequence). V shed 1 base and J shed 7 bases, with 8 bases lying between them. The DNA of the CDR3 is TGTGCCAGCAGCCAAGGGGGGACGAATGAGCAGTTCTTC. It is translated as CASSQGGTNEQFF.

This clonotype has a count of ten or more. This chain uses TRBV5-4 with TRBJ2-5; D call uncertain. Looked up from germline, CDR1 is SGHNT and CDR2 is YYREEE (reference sequence). With 1 base removed from V and 5 bases from J, the gap between germline ends came to 9 bases. The CDR3 covers 13 residues. Here the CDR3 DNA reads TGTGCCAGCAGCTTGCCCGGCCGGGAGACCCAGTACTTC. It is translated as CASSLPGRETQYF.

This clonotype occurred many times. J is TRBJ2-3 and V is TRBV7-3, with D tentatively TRBD2 (6 bases). The germline V gene has CDR1 SGHTA and CDR2 FQGTGA. Trimming pared 1 base from V and 1 base from J, leaving 6 bases between. The CDR3 totals 14 residues. As DNA, the CDR3 is TGTGCCAGCAGCTTAAGCGGGGGCACAGATACGCAGTATTTT. Protein product: CASSLSGGTDTQYF. Supplemented by reference TRBV7-3 and TRBJ2-3, the full variable domain reads GAGVSQTPSNKVTEKGKYVELRCDPISGHTALYWYRQSLGQGPEFLIYFQGTGAADDSGLPNDRFFAVRPEGSVSTLKIQRTERGDSAVYLCASSLSGGTDTQYFGPGTRLTVL.

The sample holds a few counts of this clonotype. The chain combines TRBV20-1 with TRBJ1-1; D may be TRBD1 (5 bases). Looked up from germline, CDR1 is DFQATT and CDR2 is SNEGSKA (reference sequence). The CDR3 is 15 residues long. The V end was cut by 2 bases, the J end by 1 base, with 14 bases between. The CDR3 DNA sequence: TGCAGTGCTAGACCGCCGGGAGGGGAGAACACTGAAGCTTTCTTT. Its translation is CSARPPGGENTEAFF.

The gene calls are TRBV15 and TRBJ2-2; D possibly corresponds to TRBD2 (6 bases). The CDR3 sequence is 14 residues long. V was shortened by 9 bases and J by 2 bases, with 13 bases between the two germline ends. Germline-derived CDR1 and CDR2 are LNHNV and YYDKDF (reference sequence). The CDR3 here is CATGGGANTGELFF. CDR3 DNA sequence: TGTGCCACTGGGGGAGGAGCAAACACCGGGGAGCTGTTTTTT.

This clonotype was seen repeatedly, ten times or more. The chain links TRBV20-1 to TRBJ2-2, with D tentatively TRBD2 (6 bases). Germline loops: CDR1 DFQATT, CDR2 SNEGSKA (reference sequence). V was clipped by 0 bases and J by 8 bases, with 16 bases between them. The CDR3 totals 15 residues. The CDR3 spells CSARDLLAGAGELFF. The CDR3 region has the DNA TGCAGTGCTAGAGATCTACTAGCCGGAGCTGGGGAGCTGTTTTTT.

This clonotype was seen at least ten times. V usage is TRBV5-1 and J usage is TRBJ2-1; no clear D. The CDR3 is 15 amino acids. The V gene's germline CDR1 is SGHRS and CDR2 YFSETQ. Trimming cost V 0 bases and J 5 bases, with 12 bases left between them. CDR3 protein: CASSLGWTRDNEQFF. The CDR3 DNA sequence: TGCGCCAGCAGCTTGGGCTGGACGCGAGACAATGAGCAGTTCTTC.